The text below deals with one TCR beta chain. Profiling relied on immunoSEQ multiplex PCR, and the TCRdb table lists in-frame clones only, not all of them. The sample includes roughly 250,000 clones, about 80% of them seen just once. This sample stems from a study of blood T cell repertoires in COVID-19. About the study: Acute-phase and convalescent COVID-19 samples originated in the United States, Italy and Spain. Sources were T cells, B-cell-depleted T cells, or PBMCs; the material itself was cDNA or gDNA.

The CDR3 spans 13 residues. Trimming removed 5 bases from V and 7 bases from J, with 14 bases in between. Germline V gene sequence: CDR1 SGHTA, CDR2 FQGTGA. The receptor's source is a woman aged 80 or over with acute or convalescent COVID-19. Sequenced sample: peripheral blood. The V call is TRBV7-3, the J call TRBJ1-2; D is perhaps TRBD1 (6 bases). CDR3 DNA sequence: TGTGCCAGCAGCCCTAACAGGGATAGTGGCTACACCTTC. Residues: CASSPNRDSGYTF.